Following are 22 T cell receptor beta chains from one sample sequenced in a study of shared clonotypes between healthy human individuals. CD45RO-negative CD8 cells positively selected for CCR7 made up the naive population, which excluded terminally differentiated effector memory CD45RA+ cells. Generated by immunoSEQ multiplex PCR, the TCRdb table keeps only in-frame clones and is missing some. The sample includes about 2.1 million clones, just over 90% seen only once; the top ten take around 1.7%. Material for sequencing was naive CD8+ T cells from PBMCs. The origin of the receptors is a man between 18 and 35 years old in good health. Some clones in this sample may be carry-over from other donors' samples.

The rearrangement joins TRBV7-9 to TRBJ1-1; D not resolved. Germline CDR1 SEHNR, CDR2 FQNEAQ (reference sequence). The V and J ends lost 4 bases and 5 bases respectively, with 8 bases between them. The CDR3 has 12 residues. CDR3 coding DNA: TGTGCCAGCAGCTGGGGTAAGACTGAAGCTTTCTTT. This translates into CASSWGKTEAFF.

This rearrangement joins TRBV27 to TRBJ2-1; D is possibly TRBD1 (5 bases). CDR3 length: 14 residues. V was cut by 8 bases and J by 8 bases, with 19 bases left in between. The germline V gene has CDR1 MNHEY and CDR2 SMNVEV (reference sequence). CDR3 residues: CASLDRKGQDEQFF. The CDR3 nucleotides are TGTGCCAGCCTCGACAGAAAGGGTCAGGATGAGCAGTTCTTC.

This sequence joins TRBV28 and TRBJ2-2; maybe TRBD1 (5 bases). V was clipped by 7 bases and J by 2 bases, with 20 bases between them. CDR1 and CDR2 from the germline V gene are MDHEN and SYDVKM. CDR3 length equals 17 residues. The CDR3 here is CASTLTRQGLNTGELFF. DNA of the CDR3: TGTGCCAGCACCCTGACCCGCCAGGGCCTAAACACCGGGGAGCTGTTTTTT.

The V gene is TRBV5-1, the J gene TRBJ2-7; TRBD2 agrees at 9 bases. V shed 3 bases, J shed 2 bases, and the junction held 3 bases outside the gene matches. Germline V gene lookup returns CDR1 SGHRS and CDR2 YFSETQ. This CDR3 comprises 14 residues. The chain's CDR3 is CASSSRLAAYEQYF. In nucleotides, the CDR3 is TGCGCCAGCAGCTCCAGACTAGCGGCCTACGAGCAGTACTTC.

The CDR3 protein is CASRIAWGKDTEAFF. In nucleotides, the CDR3 is TGTGCCAGCAGAATTGCTTGGGGGAAGGACACTGAAGCTTTCTTT. This sequence joins TRBV5-6 and TRBJ1-1, with a weak D call TRBD1 (5 bases). This CDR3 is 15 amino acids long. V was pared by 5 bases and J by 3 bases, with 17 bases between. Germline V gives CDR1 SGHDT, CDR2 YYEEEE. The entire variable domain, with the rest obtained from reference TRBV5-6 and TRBJ1-1, is as follows: DAGVTQSPTHLIKTRGQQVTLRCSPKSGHDTVSWYQQALGQGPQFIFQYYEEEERQRGNFPDRFSGHQFPNYSSELNVNALLLGDSALYLCASRIAWGKDTEAFFGQGTRLTVV.

This chain uses TRBV13 with TRBJ2-7; D possibly uses TRBD1 or TRBD2 (5 bases each). This CDR3 is 14 amino acids long. V was cut by 2 bases and J by 6 bases, with 14 bases left in between. Germline V gives CDR1 PRHDT, CDR2 FYEKMQ (reference sequence). This chain's CDR3 is CASSLRGGFGEQYF. CDR3 sequence (DNA): TGTGCCAGCAGCTTAAGGGGCGGGTTCGGCGAGCAGTACTTC.

This rearrangement joins TRBV19 to TRBJ2-5; a weak D match, TRBD1 (6 bases). The CDR3 spans 15 residues. V lost 3 bases and J 0 bases, leaving 11 bases between the germline ends. Germline V lookup: CDR1 LNHDA, CDR2 SQIVND (reference sequence). The CDR3, as DNA: TGTGCCAGTAGTATGTGGAACAGGGACCAAGAGACCCAGTACTTC. It yields the protein CASSMWNRDQETQYF.

The V call is TRBV28, the J call TRBJ2-1; the D gene is possibly TRBD1 (5 bases). From germline, CDR1 is MDHEN and CDR2 SYDVKM. The CDR3 has 15 residues. With 7 bases removed from V and 7 bases from J, the gap between germline ends came to 20 bases. The CDR3 DNA reads as TGTGCCAGCAAACCCGCTGGGCAGGGTTGGAATGAGCAGTTCTTC. Translation gives CASKPAGQGWNEQFF.

The count of this clone is one. The V and J genes are TRBV10-3 and TRBJ2-1; tentative D call: TRBD2 (7 bases). V was pared by 0 bases and J by 2 bases, with 11 bases between. CDR1 is ENHRY, CDR2 SYGVKD, per germline. The CDR3 sequence is 16 residues long. The CDR3 here is CAISESRGGTYNEQFF. The CDR3 region has the DNA TGTGCCATCAGTGAGTCGAGGGGGGGGACCTACAATGAGCAGTTCTTC.

Of note for this clone: The junction and the germline gene differ at one end; a read error may be behind it. J is TRBJ2-7 and V is TRBV4-1; the D is unclear. Germline V gene data show CDR1 as MGHRA and CDR2 as YSYEKL. The CDR3 length is 11 residues. The DNA for the CDR3 is TGCGCCAGCAGCCAAGGCCTCCGTTGGGACTTC. Translated, it gives CASSQGLRWDF.

This clone has more than one count but fewer than ten. The chain is built from TRBV11-2 and TRBJ1-2; D gene uncertain. The germline gives CDR1 SGHAT, CDR2 FQNNGV. This CDR3 contains 13 residues. The ends were cut back, 2 bases at V and 6 bases at J, with 10 bases in the middle. The CDR3 loop is CASSLPVYNGYTF. In nucleotides, the CDR3 is TGTGCCAGCAGCTTACCCGTTTACAATGGCTACACCTTC. Filled out from reference TRBV11-2 and TRBJ1-2, the complete variable domain reads EAGVAQSPRYKIIEKRQSVAFWCNPISGHATLYWYQQILGQGPKLLIQFQNNGVVDDSQLPKDRFSAERLKGVDSTLKIQPAKLEDSAVYLCASSLPVYNGYTFGSGTRLTVV.

The chain uses TRBV23-1 and TRBJ2-7; D unclear. TRBV23-1 is sorted into the ORF group, with uncertain function. V gave up 5 bases and J gave up 1 base, with 6 bases separating them. This CDR3 spans 12 amino acids. The CDR3 loop is CASSYKSYEQYF. The CDR3, as DNA: TGCGCCAGCAGTTACAAATCCTACGAGCAGTACTTC.

The V and J genes are TRBV23-1 and TRBJ1-3; 10 positions agree with TRBD1. TRBV23-1 is an ORF; its function is uncertain. The V segment lost 1 base and the J segment 0 bases; nucleotides outside the gene matches: 12. This CDR3 contains 20 residues. The CDR3 DNA follows: TGCGCCAGCAGTCAATTCCTGGACAGGGGGAACTACAACTCTGGAAACACCATATATTTT. This sequence encodes CASSQFLDRGNYNSGNTIYF.

The gene calls are TRBV9 and TRBJ2-7; 7 bases map to TRBD2. J lost 3 bases, V lost 0 bases, and 6 bases had no gene match. CDR1 is SGDLS, CDR2 YYNGEE, per germline. The CDR3 length is 15 residues. In DNA, the CDR3 is TGTGCCAGCAGCGTAGCATCGGGGGAGGGCTACGAGCAGTACTTC. Amino acid sequence: CASSVASGEGYEQYF.

V and J are TRBV5-1 and TRBJ2-5; possible D gene TRBD2, 5 bases. V was shortened by 4 bases and J by 6 bases, with 22 bases between the two germline ends. This CDR3 is 16 amino acids long. CDR1 is SGHRS, CDR2 YFSETQ, per germline. This CDR3 reads CASSPMDPRVAKTQYF. The CDR3 region has the DNA TGCGCCAGCAGCCCAATGGATCCAAGGGTAGCGAAGACCCAGTACTTC. Together with reference TRBV5-1 and TRBJ2-5, the CDR3 gives the full variable domain: KAGVTQTPRYLIKTRGQQVTLSCSPISGHRSVSWYQQTPGQGLQFLFEYFSETQRNKGNFPGRFSGRQFSNSRSEMNVSTLELGDSALYLCASSPMDPRVAKTQYFGPGTRLLVL.

CDR3 DNA: TGTGCCAGCAGCTCGCCGGGGGGCGATGAGCAGTTCTTC. It specifies CASSSPGGDEQFF. The V call is TRBV7-7, the J call TRBJ2-1, with D possibly being TRBD2 (7 bases). Germline V lookup: CDR1 SSHAT, CDR2 FNYEAQ (reference sequence). With 4 bases removed from V and 8 bases from J, the gap between germline ends came to 12 bases. The CDR3 totals 13 residues.

Comment on this clone: Sequence at one end of the junction differs from germline and may be a read error. V and J are TRBV5-8 and TRBJ2-5; D gene uncertain. The CDR3 covers 11 residues. Germline V gives CDR1 SGHTS, CDR2 YDEGEE. CDR3 amino acids: CASSLGESQYF. The CDR3 DNA reads TGTGCCAGCAGCTTGGGCGAGAGCCAGTACTTC.

In the case of this clone: This sample includes further DNA sequences coding for the same CDR3. V is TRBV27 and J is TRBJ2-7; D may correspond to TRBD1 or TRBD2 (6 bases each). The germline V gene encodes CDR1 MNHEY and CDR2 SMNVEV (reference sequence). Trimming pared 4 bases from V and 0 bases from J, leaving 10 bases between. This CDR3 is built from 14 residues. In DNA form, the CDR3 reads TGTGCCAGCAGTTGGGGGGCAAGCTCCTACGAGCAGTACTTC. This translates into CASSWGASSYEQYF.

The chain recombines TRBV28 with TRBJ2-7, with 8 bases identical to TRBD1. CDR1 and CDR2 from the germline V gene are MDHEN and SYDVKM. The CDR3 is 16 amino acids. After removal of 4 bases from V and 0 bases from J, the junction contained 8 bases not matched to a gene. CDR3 sequence (DNA): TGTGCCAGCAGTTCCCTGACAGGGGCTCACTCCTACGAGCAGTACTTC. Amino acid sequence: CASSSLTGAHSYEQYF. The complete variable domain, with remaining parts taken from reference TRBV28 and TRBJ2-7, reads DVKVTQSSRYLVKRTGEKVFLECVQDMDHENMFWYRQDPGLGLRLIYFSYDVKMKEKGDIPEGYSVSREKKERFSLILESASTNQTSMYLCASSSLTGAHSYEQYFGPGTRLTVT.

The chain joins TRBV28 to TRBJ2-1; no definite D call. The CDR3 is 14 residues long. The V end was cut by 3 bases, the J end by 5 bases, with 11 bases between. Germline loops: CDR1 MDHEN, CDR2 SYDVKM. CDR3 in amino acids: CASSFWGEDNEQFF. CDR3 nucleotides: TGTGCCAGCAGTTTTTGGGGTGAGGACAATGAGCAGTTCTTC.

A note on this clone: This sample includes further DNA sequences coding for the same CDR3. The chain has TRBV5-4 and TRBJ2-7; D gene unclear. CDR3 length: 14 residues. Germline V gene lookup returns CDR1 SGHNT and CDR2 YYREEE (reference sequence). V was shortened by 0 bases and J by 4 bases, with 11 bases between the two germline ends. DNA of the CDR3: TGTGCCAGCAGCTTGGCAGGCCAAGGTTACGAGCAGTACTTC. It encodes CASSLAGQGYEQYF.

V gene TRBV30 combines with J gene TRBJ1-2; D is ambiguous. Germline V gene sequence: CDR1 GTSNPN, CDR2 SVGIG (reference sequence). Trimming pared 2 bases from V and 6 bases from J, leaving 19 bases between. This CDR3 region has 15 residues. The CDR3 sequence is CAWSRRAEPTHGYTF. DNA for the CDR3: TGTGCCTGGAGTCGTAGGGCTGAACCGACCCATGGCTACACCTTC.